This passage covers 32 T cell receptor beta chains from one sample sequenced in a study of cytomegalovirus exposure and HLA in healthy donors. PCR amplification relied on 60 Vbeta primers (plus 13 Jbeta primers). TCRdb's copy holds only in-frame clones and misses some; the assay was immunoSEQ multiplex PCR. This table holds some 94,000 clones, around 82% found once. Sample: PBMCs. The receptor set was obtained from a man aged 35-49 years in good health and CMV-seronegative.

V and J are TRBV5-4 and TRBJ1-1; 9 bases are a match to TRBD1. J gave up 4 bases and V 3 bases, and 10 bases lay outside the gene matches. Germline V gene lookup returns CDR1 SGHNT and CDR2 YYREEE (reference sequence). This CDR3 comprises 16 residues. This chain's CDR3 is CASSSKQGARGTEAFF. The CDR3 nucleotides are TGTGCCAGCAGCTCGAAACAGGGGGCGCGTGGCACTGAAGCTTTCTTT.

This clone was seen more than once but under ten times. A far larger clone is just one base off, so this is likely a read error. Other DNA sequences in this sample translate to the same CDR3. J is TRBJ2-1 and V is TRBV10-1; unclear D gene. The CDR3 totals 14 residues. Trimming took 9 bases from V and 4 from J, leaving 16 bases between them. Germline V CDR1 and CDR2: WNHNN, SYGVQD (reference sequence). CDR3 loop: CASSLRQAYNEQFF. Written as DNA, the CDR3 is TGCGCCAGTAGTTTACGGCAGGCATACAATGAGCAGTTCTTC.

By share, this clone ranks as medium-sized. This CDR3 reads CASSERNYGYTF. The CDR3, as DNA: TGTGCCAGCAGTGAACGGAACTATGGCTACACCTTC. The chain links TRBV2 to TRBJ1-2; D gene unclear. Germline assignment: CDR1 SNHLY and CDR2 FYNNEI. Trimming left V 2 bases short and J 2 bases short, with 3 bases between. The CDR3 is made up of 12 amino acids.

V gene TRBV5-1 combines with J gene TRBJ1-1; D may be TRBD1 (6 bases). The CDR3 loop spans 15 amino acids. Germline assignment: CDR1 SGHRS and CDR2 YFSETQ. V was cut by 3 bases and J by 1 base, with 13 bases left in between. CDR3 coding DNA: TGCGCCAGCAGCTCGTCGACAGGAACGAACACTGAAGCTTTCTTT. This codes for CASSSSTGTNTEAFF.

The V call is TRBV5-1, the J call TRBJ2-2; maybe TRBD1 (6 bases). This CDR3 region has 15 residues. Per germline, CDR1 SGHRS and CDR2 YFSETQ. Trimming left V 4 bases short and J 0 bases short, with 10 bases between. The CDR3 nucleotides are TGCGCCAGCAGCGTCACAGGGACGAACACCGGGGAGCTGTTTTTT. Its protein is CASSVTGTNTGELFF.

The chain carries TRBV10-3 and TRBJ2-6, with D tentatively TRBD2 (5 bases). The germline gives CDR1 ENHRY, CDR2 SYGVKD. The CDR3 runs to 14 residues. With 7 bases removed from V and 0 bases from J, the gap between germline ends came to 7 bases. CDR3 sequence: CAITRDSGANVLTF. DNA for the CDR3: TGTGCCATCACTCGGGACTCTGGGGCCAACGTCCTGACTTTC.

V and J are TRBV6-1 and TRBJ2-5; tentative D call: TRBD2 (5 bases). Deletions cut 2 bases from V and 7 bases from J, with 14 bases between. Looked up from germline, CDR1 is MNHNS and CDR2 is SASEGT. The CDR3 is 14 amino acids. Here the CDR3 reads CASSELLGSGTQYF. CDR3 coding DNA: TGTGCCAGCAGTGAACTGTTGGGGAGTGGGACCCAGTACTTC.

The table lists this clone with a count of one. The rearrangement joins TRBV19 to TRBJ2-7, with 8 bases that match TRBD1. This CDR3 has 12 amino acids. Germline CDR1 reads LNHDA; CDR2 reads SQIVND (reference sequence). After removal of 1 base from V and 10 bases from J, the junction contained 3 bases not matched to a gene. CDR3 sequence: CASSIAGQGQYF. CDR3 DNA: TGTGCCAGTAGTATAGCCGGACAGGGACAGTACTTC.

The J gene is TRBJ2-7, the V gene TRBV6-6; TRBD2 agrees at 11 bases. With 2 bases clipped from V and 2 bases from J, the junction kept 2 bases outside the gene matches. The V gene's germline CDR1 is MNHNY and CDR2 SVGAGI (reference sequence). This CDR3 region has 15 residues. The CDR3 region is CASSYGTSGTYEQYF. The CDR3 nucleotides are TGTGCCAGCAGTTACGGGACTAGCGGAACCTACGAGCAGTACTTC.

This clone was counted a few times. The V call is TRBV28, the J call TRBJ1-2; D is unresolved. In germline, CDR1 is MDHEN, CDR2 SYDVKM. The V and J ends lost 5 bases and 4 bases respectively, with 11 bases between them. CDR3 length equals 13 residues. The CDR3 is CASSSPDGYGYTF. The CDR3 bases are TGTGCCAGCAGTAGCCCCGATGGCTATGGCTACACCTTC.

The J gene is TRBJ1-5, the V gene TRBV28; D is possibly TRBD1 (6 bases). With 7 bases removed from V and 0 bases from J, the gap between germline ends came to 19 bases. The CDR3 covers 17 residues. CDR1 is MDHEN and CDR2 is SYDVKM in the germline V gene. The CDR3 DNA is TGTGCCAGCAACACCGCTGTTGGGGGCTCTAGCAATCAGCCCCAGCATTTT. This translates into CASNTAVGGSSNQPQHF.

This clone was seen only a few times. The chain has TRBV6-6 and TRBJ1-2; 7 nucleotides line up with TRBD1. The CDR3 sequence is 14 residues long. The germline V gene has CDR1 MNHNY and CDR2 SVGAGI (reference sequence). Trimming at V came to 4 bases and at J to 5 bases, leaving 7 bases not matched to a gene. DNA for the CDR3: TGTGCCAGCAGTTTAAAAGGGGGCTGGTATGGCTACACCTTC. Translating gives CASSLKGGWYGYTF.

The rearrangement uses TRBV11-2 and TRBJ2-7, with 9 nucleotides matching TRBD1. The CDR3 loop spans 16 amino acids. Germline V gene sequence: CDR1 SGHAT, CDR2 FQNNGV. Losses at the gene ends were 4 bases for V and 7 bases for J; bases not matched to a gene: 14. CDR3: CASSYQRTGVVWEQYF. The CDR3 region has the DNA TGTGCCAGCAGCTACCAGAGGACAGGGGTAGTGTGGGAGCAGTACTTC.

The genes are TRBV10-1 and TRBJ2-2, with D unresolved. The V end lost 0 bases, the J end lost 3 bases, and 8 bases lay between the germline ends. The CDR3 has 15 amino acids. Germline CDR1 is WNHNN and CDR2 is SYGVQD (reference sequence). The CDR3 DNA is TGCGCCAGCAGTGAGTCTCACAGCCACACCGGGGAGCTGTTTTTT. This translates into CASSESHSHTGELFF.

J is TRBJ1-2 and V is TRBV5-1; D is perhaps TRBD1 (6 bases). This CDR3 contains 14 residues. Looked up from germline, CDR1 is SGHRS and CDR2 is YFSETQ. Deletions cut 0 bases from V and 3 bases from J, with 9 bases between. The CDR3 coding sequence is TGCGCCAGCAGCTTGGGGCAGGGGTACTATGGCTACACCTTC. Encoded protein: CASSLGQGYYGYTF.

CDR3 loop: CASRSWGQEGEGYTF. The CDR3 DNA reads as TGTGCCAGCAGGAGTTGGGGACAGGAAGGTGAAGGCTACACCTTC. The V call is TRBV6-1, the J call TRBJ1-2; 8 bases agree with TRBD1. In germline, CDR1 is MNHNS, CDR2 SASEGT. This CDR3 contains 15 residues. The junction had 14 bases not matched to a gene; V was cut back by 6 bases and J by 8 bases.

This CDR3 is CASSQNRGGRTEAFF. The CDR3 DNA sequence: TGCGCCAGCAGCCAAAACAGGGGAGGCAGAACTGAAGCTTTCTTT. The chain carries TRBV4-1 and TRBJ1-1, with TRBD1 identical over 7 bases. CDR1 MGHRA and CDR2 YSYEKL come from the germline V gene. J gave up 5 bases and V 2 bases, and 8 bases lay outside the gene matches. This CDR3 contains 15 residues.

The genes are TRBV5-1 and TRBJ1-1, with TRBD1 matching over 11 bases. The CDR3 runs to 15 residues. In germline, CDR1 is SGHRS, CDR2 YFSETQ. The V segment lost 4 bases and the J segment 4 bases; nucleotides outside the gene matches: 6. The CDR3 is CASSPGQGGGTEAFF. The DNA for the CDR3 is TGCGCCAGCAGCCCGGGACAGGGGGGGGGCACTGAAGCTTTCTTT.

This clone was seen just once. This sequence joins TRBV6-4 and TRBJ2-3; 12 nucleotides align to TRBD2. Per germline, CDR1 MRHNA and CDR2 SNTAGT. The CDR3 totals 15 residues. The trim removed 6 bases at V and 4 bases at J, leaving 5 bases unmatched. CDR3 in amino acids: CASSSSGGESDTQYF. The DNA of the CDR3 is TGTGCCAGCAGCTCTAGCGGGGGGGAGTCAGATACGCAGTATTTT.

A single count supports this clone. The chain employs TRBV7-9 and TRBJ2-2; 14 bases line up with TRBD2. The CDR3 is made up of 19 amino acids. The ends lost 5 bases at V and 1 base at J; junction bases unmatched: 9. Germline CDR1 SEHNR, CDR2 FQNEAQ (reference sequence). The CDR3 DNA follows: TGTGCCAGCAGCCTTGGGACTAGCGGGGGAGACCTGAACACCGGGGAGCTGTTTTTT. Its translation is CASSLGTSGGDLNTGELFF.

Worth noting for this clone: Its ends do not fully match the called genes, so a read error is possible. The CDR3 DNA is TGTGCCAGCAGTTCACAGGGGGCTCTCAACTTC. Protein product: CASSSQGALNF. The genes are TRBV27 and TRBJ2-5, with 9 bases that match TRBD1. The germline V gene encodes CDR1 MNHEY and CDR2 SMNVEV (reference sequence). This CDR3 is 11 amino acids long.

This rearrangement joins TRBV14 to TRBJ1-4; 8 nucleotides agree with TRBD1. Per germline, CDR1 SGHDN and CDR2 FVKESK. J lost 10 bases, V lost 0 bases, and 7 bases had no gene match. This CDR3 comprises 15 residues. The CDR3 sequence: CASSQEGTGGVKLFF. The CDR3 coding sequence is TGTGCCAGCAGCCAAGAAGGGACAGGAGGAGTAAAACTGTTTTTT.

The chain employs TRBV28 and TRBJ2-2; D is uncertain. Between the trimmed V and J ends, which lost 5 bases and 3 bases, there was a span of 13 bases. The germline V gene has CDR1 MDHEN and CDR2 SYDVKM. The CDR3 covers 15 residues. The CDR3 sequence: CASSGSGAYTGELFF. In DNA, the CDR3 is TGTGCCAGCAGTGGGTCCGGAGCCTACACCGGGGAGCTGTTTTTT.

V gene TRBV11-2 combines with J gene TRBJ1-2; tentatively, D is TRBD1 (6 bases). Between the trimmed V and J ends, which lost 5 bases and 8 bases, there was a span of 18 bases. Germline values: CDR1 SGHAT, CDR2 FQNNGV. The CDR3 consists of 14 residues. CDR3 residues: CASSPRGAQVGYTF. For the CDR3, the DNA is TGTGCCAGCAGCCCGCGGGGGGCCCAAGTCGGCTACACCTTC.

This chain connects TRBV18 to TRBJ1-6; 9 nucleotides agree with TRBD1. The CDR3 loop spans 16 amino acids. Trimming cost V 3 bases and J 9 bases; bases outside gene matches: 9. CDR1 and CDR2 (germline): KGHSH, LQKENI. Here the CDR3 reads CASSPLGQGRISPLHF. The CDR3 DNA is TGTGCCAGCTCACCCCTCGGACAGGGGAGGATTTCACCCCTCCACTTT.

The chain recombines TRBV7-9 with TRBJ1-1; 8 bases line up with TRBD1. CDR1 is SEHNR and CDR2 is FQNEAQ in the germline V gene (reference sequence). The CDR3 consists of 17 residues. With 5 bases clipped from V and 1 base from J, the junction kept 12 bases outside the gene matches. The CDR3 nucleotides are TGTGCCAGCAGCCTCTTTGAACCGGGGACAGGGAACACTGAAGCTTTCTTT. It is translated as CASSLFEPGTGNTEAFF.

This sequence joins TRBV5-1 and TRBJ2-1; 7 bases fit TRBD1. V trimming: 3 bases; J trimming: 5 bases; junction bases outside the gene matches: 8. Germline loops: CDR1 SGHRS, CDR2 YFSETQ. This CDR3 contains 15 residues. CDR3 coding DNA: TGCGCCAGCAGCTCAACCGGGACAGCCGACAATGAGCAGTTCTTC. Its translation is CASSSTGTADNEQFF. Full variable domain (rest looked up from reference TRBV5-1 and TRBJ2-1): KAGVTQTPRYLIKTRGQQVTLSCSPISGHRSVSWYQQTPGQGLQFLFEYFSETQRNKGNFPGRFSGRQFSNSRSEMNVSTLELGDSALYLCASSSTGTADNEQFFGPGTRLTVL.

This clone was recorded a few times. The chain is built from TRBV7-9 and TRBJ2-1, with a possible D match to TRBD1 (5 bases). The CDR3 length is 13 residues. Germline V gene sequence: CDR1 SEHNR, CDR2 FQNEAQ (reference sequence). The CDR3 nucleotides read TGTGGCACAGAGGATCAGGGTTACAATGAGCAGTTCTTC. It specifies CGTEDQGYNEQFF.

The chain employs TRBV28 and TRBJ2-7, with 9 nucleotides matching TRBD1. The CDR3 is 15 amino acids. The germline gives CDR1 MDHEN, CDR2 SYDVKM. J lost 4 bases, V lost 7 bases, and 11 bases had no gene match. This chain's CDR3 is CASITPGQGMYEQYF. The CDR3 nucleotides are TGTGCCAGCATCACCCCGGGACAGGGAATGTACGAGCAGTACTTC. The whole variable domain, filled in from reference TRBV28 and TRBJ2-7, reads DVKVTQSSRYLVKRTGEKVFLECVQDMDHENMFWYRQDPGLGLRLIYFSYDVKMKEKGDIPEGYSVSREKKERFSLILESASTNQTSMYLCASITPGQGMYEQYFGPGTRLTVT.

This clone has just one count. The CDR3 sequence is CASSQDQASAQSYEQFF. In nucleotides, the CDR3 is TGTGCCAGCAGCCAAGATCAAGCTAGCGCTCAATCCTATGAGCAGTTCTTC. The V call is TRBV4-2, the J call TRBJ2-1, with a possible D match to TRBD2 (6 bases). CDR1 and CDR2 (germline): LGHNA, YNFKEQ. The length of the CDR3 is 17 residues. V shed 0 bases and J shed 8 bases, with 20 bases lying between them.

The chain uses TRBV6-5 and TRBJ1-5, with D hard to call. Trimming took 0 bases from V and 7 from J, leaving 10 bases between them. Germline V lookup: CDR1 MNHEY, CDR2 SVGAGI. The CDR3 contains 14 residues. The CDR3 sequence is CASSYSRAGQPQHF. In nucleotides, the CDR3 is TGTGCCAGCAGTTACTCCCGGGCGGGACAGCCCCAGCATTTT.

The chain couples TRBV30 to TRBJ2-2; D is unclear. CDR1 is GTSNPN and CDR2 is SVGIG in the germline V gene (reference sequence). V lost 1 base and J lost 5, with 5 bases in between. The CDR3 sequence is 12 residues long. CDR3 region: CAWSAITGELFF. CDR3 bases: TGTGCCTGGAGTGCCATTACCGGGGAGCTGTTTTTT.